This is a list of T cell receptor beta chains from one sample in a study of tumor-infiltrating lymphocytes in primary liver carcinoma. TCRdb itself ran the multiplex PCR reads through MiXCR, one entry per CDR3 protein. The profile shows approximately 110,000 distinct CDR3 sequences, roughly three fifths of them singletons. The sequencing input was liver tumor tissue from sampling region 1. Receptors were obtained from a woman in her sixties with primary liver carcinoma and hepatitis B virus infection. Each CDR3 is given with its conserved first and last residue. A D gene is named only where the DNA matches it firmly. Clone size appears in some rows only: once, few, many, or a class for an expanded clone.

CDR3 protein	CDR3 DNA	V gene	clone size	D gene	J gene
CASIPRGGEIRAFF	TGTGCCAGCATCCCTAGGGGGGGGGAGATTCGCGCTTTCTTT	TRBV11-3	NA	NA	TRBJ1-1
CASSLEYGDYEHYF	TGTGCCAGCAGCTTAGAGTACGGCGACTACGAGCACTACTTC	TRBV7-9	once	NA	TRBJ2-7
CASSFAIGNERFF	NA	TRBV11-2	NA	NA	TRBJ2-1
CASSQDGSEFPYEQYF	TGTGCCAGCAGCCAAGATGGGAGCGAATTCCCCTACGAGCAGTACTTC	TRBV4-2	NA	NA	TRBJ2-7
CASSGDGGEETQYF	TGCGCCAGCAGCGGGGACGGGGGAGAAGAGACCCAGTACTTC	TRBV5-1	NA	NA	TRBJ2-5
CANSRTGGAGELFF	TGTGCCAACAGCCGGACGGGCGGAGCCGGGGAGCTGTTTTTT	TRBV7-9	NA	NA	TRBJ2-2
CASGRRLSGGPGDEQFF	TGTGCCAGCGGCAGGAGACTATCGGGAGGGCCGGGTGATGAGCAGTTCTTC	TRBV11-2	NA	TRBD2	TRBJ2-1
CASSLAFSGSGAIVLTF	TGTGCCAGCTCATTGGCCTTTTCGGGCTCTGGGGCCATCGTCCTGACTTTC	TRBV11-1	once	NA	TRBJ2-6
CASSDRGTRVRYQPQHF	TGTGCCAGCAGTGATCGCGGGACCCGGGTCAGGTATCAGCCCCAACATTTT	TRBV6-1	NA	NA	TRBJ1-5
CASSWGQANTEAFF	TGTGCCAGCAGTTGGGGACAGGCTAACACTGAAGCTTTCTTT	TRBV28	many	TRBD1	TRBJ1-1
CATSLNPPGLATYEQYF	TGTGCCACCTCACTTAACCCCCCGGGACTAGCGACCTACGAGCAGTACTTC	TRBV6-1	many	TRBD2	TRBJ2-7
CAWSVEGGGVISEQFF	TGTGCCTGGAGTGTAGAAGGTGGCGGGGTTATAAGTGAGCAGTTCTTC	TRBV30	NA	NA	TRBJ2-1
CASRQTSGNINERFF	TGTGCCAGCAGGCAGACTAGCGGGAATATCAATGAGCGGTTCTTC	TRBV11-3	once	TRBD2	TRBJ2-1
CSVSWKGTAGQYF	TGCAGCGTGTCCTGGAAAGGGACTGCCGGGCAGTACTTC	TRBV29-1	NA	NA	TRBJ2-7
CSVGASIDSPLHF	TGCAGCGTGGGGGCCAGTATAGATTCACCCCTCCACTTT	TRBV29-1	many	NA	TRBJ1-6
CANSLNPYGYTF	TGTGCCAATAGTTTAAATCCCTATGGCTACACCTTC	TRBV12-3/TRBV12-4	NA	NA	TRBJ1-2
CASSRGGQLNEKLFF	TGCGCCAGCAGCCGGGGCGGACAGCTGAATGAAAAACTGTTTTTT	TRBV5-1	NA	NA	TRBJ1-4
CASRYGTVGPKFF	TGTGCCAGCAGATACGGGACCGTTGGACCCAAGTTCTTC	TRBV6-6	NA	NA	TRBJ2-1
CASLLSFSSSGANVLTF	TGTGCCAGCTTATTGTCCTTTTCGAGCTCTGGGGCCAACGTCCTGACTTTC	TRBV11-1	NA	NA	TRBJ2-6
CASSSFGNEQFF	TGTGCTAGCAGTTCCTTCGGGAATGAGCAGTTCTTC	TRBV11-2	once	NA	TRBJ2-1
CASRKGGTRGPDF	TGTGCCAGCAGAAAAGGGGGGACCAGGGGGCCGGACTTC	TRBV28	many	TRBD1	TRBJ2-4
CASSQSPGGIQETQYF	TGCGCCAGCAGCCAATCCCCCGGGGGGATCCAAGAGACCCAGTACTTC	TRBV4-1	many	TRBD2	TRBJ2-5
CASSLGGINQPQHF	TGTGCCAGCAGCTTAGGGGGAATCAATCAGCCCCAGCATTTT	TRBV7-9	NA	NA	TRBJ1-5
CASSPSGLISGELFF	TGTGCCAGCAGCCCCTCGGGGTTGATTAGCGGGGAGCTGTTTTTT	TRBV28	once	NA	TRBJ2-2
CASSSRQGANYEQYF	TGCGCCAGCAGCTCTCGACAGGGGGCCAACTACGAGCAGTACTTC	TRBV5-1	NA	TRBD1	TRBJ2-7
CASSLGGAGTGELFF	TGTGCCAGCAGCTTAGGGGGAGCCGGCACCGGGGAGCTGTTTTTT	TRBV13	few	NA	TRBJ2-2
CASREGQRVTGELFF	TGTGCCAGCAGGGAAGGACAGAGGGTCACCGGGGAGCTGTTTTTT	TRBV6-1	many	NA	TRBJ2-2
CATSDRQAHQETQCF	TGTGCCACCAGTGATCGGCAGGCGCACCAAGAGACCCAGTGTTTC	TRBV24-1	once	NA	TRBJ2-5
CASGSRQSSLTDTQYF	TGTGCCAGCGGCTCGAGACAGTCCTCCTTAACAGATACGCAGTATTTT	TRBV11-2	NA	NA	TRBJ2-3
CASSTISRVAGGQKPYEEYF	TGTGCCAGCAGCACCATTTCCCGAGTAGCGGGAGGGCAGAAACCCTACGAGGAGTACTTC	TRBV11-2	NA	TRBD2	TRBJ2-7
CASSFPSGGNEQFF	TGTGCCAGCAGCTTCCCTTCAGGTGGCAATGAGCAGTTCTTC	TRBV11-3	NA	NA	TRBJ2-1
CATVRETIRNEQYF	TGTGCCACCGTCAGAGAAACTATACGGAACGAGCAGTACTTC	TRBV28	NA	NA	TRBJ2-7
CASSRLAPYEQYF	TGTGCCAGCAGCCGACTTGCTCCCTACGAGCAGTACTTC	TRBV28	NA	NA	TRBJ2-7
CASSLDRGQSHTEAFF	TGTGCCAGCAGCCTGGACAGGGGACAGAGTCACACTGAAGCTTTCTTT	TRBV14	many	TRBD1	TRBJ1-1
CAWSDADYGYTF	TGTGCCTGGAGTGACGCTGACTATGGCTACACCTTC	TRBV30	many	NA	TRBJ1-2
CATSRIAGGGETQYF	TGTGCCACCAGTAGGATAGCGGGAGGGGGAGAGACCCAGTACTTC	TRBV24-1	NA	TRBD2	TRBJ2-5
CASSSGDSYNEQFF	TGCGCCAGCAGTTCGGGGGACTCCTACAATGAGCAGTTCTTC	TRBV6-5	NA	NA	TRBJ2-1
CASSLTGQGKTQYF	TGTGCCAGCAGCCTAACGGGACAGGGAAAGACCCAGTACTTC	TRBV12-3/TRBV12-4	many	TRBD1	TRBJ2-5
CASGLGGLTYMSDTQYF	TGTGCCAGCGGCTTGGGGGGACTAACGTACATGTCAGATACGCAGTATTTT	TRBV11-2	few	TRBD2	TRBJ2-3
CTSSPVTSGRGTGELFF	TGTACCAGCAGCCCCGTGACTAGCGGGAGAGGGACCGGGGAGCTGTTTTTT	TRBV11-2	NA	TRBD2	TRBJ2-2
CASSEAGTYGYTF	TGTGCCAGCAGTGAAGCTGGCACTTATGGCTACACCTTC	TRBV6-1	few	NA	TRBJ1-2
CASSESQARVNGYTF	TGTGCCAGCAGTGAATCCCAGGCACGAGTCAATGGCTACACCTTC	TRBV6-1	NA	NA	TRBJ1-2
CASSLTGDQPQHF	TGCGCCAGCAGTCTTACAGGTGATCAGCCCCAGCATTTT	TRBV10-2	few	NA	TRBJ1-5
CRRGTGLGYGYTF	TGCAGACGGGGGACGGGGTTGGGCTATGGCTACACCTTC	TRBV20-1	once	NA	TRBJ1-2
CASSLAPTGGDYGYTF	TGCGCCAGCAGCTTGGCCCCGACAGGGGGCGACTATGGCTACACCTTC	TRBV5-1	many	TRBD1	TRBJ1-2